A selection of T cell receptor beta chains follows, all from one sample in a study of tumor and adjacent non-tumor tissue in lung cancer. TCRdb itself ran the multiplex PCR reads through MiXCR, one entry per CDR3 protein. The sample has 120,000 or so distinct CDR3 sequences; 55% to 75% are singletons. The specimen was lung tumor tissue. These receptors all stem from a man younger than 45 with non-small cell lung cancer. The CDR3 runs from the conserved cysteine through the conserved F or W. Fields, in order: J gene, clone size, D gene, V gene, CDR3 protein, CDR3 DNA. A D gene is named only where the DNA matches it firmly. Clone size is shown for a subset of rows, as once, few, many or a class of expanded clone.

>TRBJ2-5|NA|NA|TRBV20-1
CSADQPGGTQCF
TGCAGTGCAGACCAGCCAGGGGGGACCCAGTGCTTC
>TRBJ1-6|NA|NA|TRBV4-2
CASSQITTGNPPLHF
TGTGCCAGCAGCCAAATTACAACGGGGAATCCACCCCTCCACTTT
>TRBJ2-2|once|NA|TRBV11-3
CASSSRTVISGELFF
TGTGCCAGCAGCTCCCGGACAGTGATATCCGGGGAGTTGTTTTTT
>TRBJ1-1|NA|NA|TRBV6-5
CASSHPGAGKAFF
TGTGCCAGCAGCCACCCTGGGGCAGGGAAGGCTTTCTTT
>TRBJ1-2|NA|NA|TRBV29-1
CSVNTARIGYGYTF
TGCAGCGTTAATACCGCTAGGATAGGTTATGGCTACACTTTC
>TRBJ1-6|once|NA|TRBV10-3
CVITSGISYNSPLHF
TGTGTCATCACCTCGGGCATCTCCTATAATTCACCCCTCCACTTT
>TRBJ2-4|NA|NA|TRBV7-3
CASSFLIRQGGRNIQYF
TGTGCCAGCAGCTTCCTGATCAGACAGGGAGGGAGGAACATTCAGTACTTC
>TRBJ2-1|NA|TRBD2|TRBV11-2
CGSSQGLAGGYSGQFF
TGTGGCAGCAGCCAGGGGCTAGCGGGAGGGTACAGTGGGCAGTTCTTC
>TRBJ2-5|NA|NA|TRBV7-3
CASSLHSGSGETQYF
TGTGCCAGCAGCCTGCACAGCGGCTCCGGAGAGACCCAGTACTTC
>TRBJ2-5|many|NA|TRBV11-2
CASSLSDSGETQYF
TGTGCCAGCAGCTTAAGTGACTCCGGAGAGACCCAGTACTTC
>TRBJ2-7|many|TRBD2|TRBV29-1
CSVAGGSPPYEQYF
TGCAGCGTTGCGGGAGGGTCCCCACCATACGAGCAGTACTTC
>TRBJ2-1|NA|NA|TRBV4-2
CASSPVRRRGTNEQFF
TGTGCCAGCTCGCCGGTGAGGCGGAGAGGTACGAATGAGCAATTCTTC
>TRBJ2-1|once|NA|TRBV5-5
CASSTVAISYNEQFF
TGTGCCAGCAGCACCGTGGCAATCTCCTACAATGAGCAGTTCTTC
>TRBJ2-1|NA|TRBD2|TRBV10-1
CASCESRFTSGTKYNEQFF
TGCGCCAGCTGTGAGTCGAGGTTTACTAGCGGAACTAAATACAATGAGCAGTTCTTC
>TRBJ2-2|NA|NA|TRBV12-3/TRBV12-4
CASSLAGLGVLGELFF
TGTGCCAGCAGTTTGGCAGGGTTGGGAGTACTCGGGGAGCTGTTTTTT
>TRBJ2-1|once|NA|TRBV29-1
CSVEGSFYNEQFF
TGCAGCGTTGAAGGGAGTTTTTACAATGAGCAGTTCTTC
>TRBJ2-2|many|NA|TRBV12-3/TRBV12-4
CASSPQPTGELFF
TGTGCCAGCAGTCCCCAACCAACCGGGGAGCTGTTTTTT
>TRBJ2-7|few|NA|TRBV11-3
CASSQGFTYELYF
TGTGCCAGCAGCCAGGGGTTCACCTACGAGCTGTACTTC